This T cell receptor beta chain was identified in a study of blood T cell repertoires in COVID-19. From germline, CDR1 is SGHTA and CDR2 FQGNSA. The CDR3 length is 15 residues. Deletions cut 3 bases from V and 0 bases from J, with 11 bases between. Profiled with immunoSEQ multiplex PCR; TCRdb holds only in-frame clones, not every one. In the table there are under 300,000 clones, around 90% of which are singletons. There are a few counts of this clone. The origin of this receptor is a woman aged 45-65 years who had recovered from COVID-19. Sequencing was done on a sample of PBMCs or T cells enriched from blood (not recorded which). The chain employs TRBV7-2 and TRBJ2-5; D call uncertain. The CDR3 DNA sequence: TGTGCCAGCAGCTTGCACATTAACGACCAAGAGACCCAGTACTTC. Encoded protein: CASSLHINDQETQYF.